The count of the clone carrying this T cell receptor beta chain is one. Its antigen is unknown. This entry is derived from a study of yellow fever vaccine responses in identical twins. CDR3 length: 18 amino acids. Deletions cut 5 bases from V and 0 bases from J, with 17 bases between. Germline assignment: CDR1 SGHAT and CDR2 FQDESV (reference sequence). Study results and limitations: Twins reportedly mounted vaccine T cell responses that seemed partly convergent, partly personalized.

MiXCR was run by TCRdb on the RT-PCR reads, yielding one entry per CDR3 protein. Of approximately 2,800 distinct CDR3 sequences listed, 85% to 90% are singletons. Source: T cells from blood (PBMCs), unsorted or a sorted subset (not recorded which), taken before or after yellow fever vaccination (not recorded which). This sequence joins TRBV11-1 and TRBJ2-6, with a weak D call TRBD1 (5 bases). The source of this sequence is a female donor who received the yellow fever vaccine. CDR3 loop: CASSAQGLPLSGANVLTF. The CDR3 DNA reads TGTGCCAGCAGCGCCCAGGGTCTCCCCCTCTCTGGGGCCAACGTCCTGACTTTC. The whole variable domain, filled in from reference TRBV11-1 and TRBJ2-6, reads EAEVAQSPRYKITEKSQAVAFWCDPISGHATLYWYRQILGQGPELLVQFQDESVVDDSQLPKDRFSAERLKGVDSTLKIQPAELGDSAMYLCASSAQGLPLSGANVLTFGAGSRLTVL.